This T cell receptor beta chain was identified during a study of T cell repertoires in cytomegalovirus infection. The wider study: Matching HLA type and CMV infection were both indicated by public TCR beta signatures.

Using its own MiXCR run on the reads, TCRdb lists one record per CDR3 protein. This repertoire shows a few hundred thousand distinct CDR3 sequences, 9.1% found once; its top ten account for about 16%. This clonotype came up many times. Its specificity is not known. General study points: Within the response measured ex vivo, HLA-C-restricted CMV-specific TCR beta clonotypes were dominant. Of the TCR beta families, the public ones yielded a cumulative frequency that identified carriers of CMV plus the relevant HLA.

With 7 bases removed from V and 4 bases from J, the gap between germline ends came to 8 bases. Germline-derived CDR1 and CDR2 are SGHTA and FQGNSA. The CDR3 extends over 11 amino acids. The source is a human donor in good health (CMV status not recorded). Some clones in this sample may be carry-over from other donors' samples. Sample: PBMCs. This chain joins TRBV7-2 and TRBJ2-7, with a possible D match to TRBD1 (6 bases). The CDR3 region is CASTTGYEQYF. CDR3 in DNA: TGTGCCAGCACCACAGGGTACGAGCAGTACTTC. Full variable domain (outside the CDR3, taken from reference TRBV7-2 and TRBJ2-7): GAGVSQSPSNKVTEKGKDVELRCDPISGHTALYWYRQSLGQGLEFLIYFQGNSAPDKSGLPSDRFSAERTGGSVSTLTIQRTQQEDSAVYLCASTTGYEQYFGPGTRLTVT.